What follows is one TCR beta chain and its context. The antigen remains unidentified. These data come from a study of cytomegalovirus exposure and HLA in healthy donors. Study-wide findings and caveats: Most TCRs appeared rarely, but some public TCRs recurred in many donors. A list of around 160 TCR beta chains associated with cytomegalovirus was given. Later, an analysis found that TCR clusters from the first cohort tended to co-occur in the 95 to 150 validation repertoires.

The 120-subject validation cohort, separate from the approximately 670-subject first cohort, included the donors. Produced via immunoSEQ multiplex PCR; TCRdb's table is partial and in-frame only. Of about 98,000 clones listed, about 90% are singletons. The CDR3 spans 13 residues. The germline V gene has CDR1 MNHEY and CDR2 SVGAGI. V lost 1 base to trimming and J lost 3 bases, with 6 bases between them. The receptor was derived from a man aged 18 to 30 in good health and CMV-seropositive. Sequenced input: PBMCs. The chain employs TRBV6-5 and TRBJ2-5; no reliable D call. The CDR3 DNA is TGTGCCAGCAGTTACTTAGCAGAAGAGACCCAGTACTTC. It translates to CASSYLAEETQYF.